The clone carrying this T cell receptor (beta chain) was recorded a few times. These data come from a study of blood T cell repertoires in COVID-19. Whole-study context: Acute-phase and convalescent COVID-19 samples originated in the United States, Italy and Spain. PBMCs, B-cell-depleted T cells, or T cells were the source of the cDNA or gDNA that made up the material.

Original handling: Reference gene primer amplification gave estimated nucleated cell counts. Data came from immunoSEQ multiplex PCR; TCRdb stores just in-frame clones and leaves some out. V, J and clone size were drawn from that table, and D and trimming were deduced from the DNA. The sample lists about 360,000 clones; approximately 86% were seen once. This sequence originates from a human donor in a cohort sampled during active COVID-19. The sample consisted of peripheral blood.

CDR3 in amino acids: CASSSLHDSYNSPLHF. DNA for the CDR3: TGTGCCAGCAGCTCCCTTCATGACAGCTATAATTCACCCCTCCACTTT. V usage is TRBV5-6 and J usage is TRBJ1-6, with a possible D match to TRBD1 (5 bases). Germline CDR1 and CDR2: SGHDT and YYEEEE. Trimming removed 3 bases from V and 3 bases from J, with 13 bases in between. The length of the CDR3 is 16 residues. The full variable domain, completed using reference TRBV5-6 and TRBJ1-6, is DAGVTQSPTHLIKTRGQQVTLRCSPKSGHDTVSWYQQALGQGPQFIFQYYEEEERQRGNFPDRFSGHQFPNYSSELNVNALLLGDSALYLCASSSLHDSYNSPLHFGNGTRLTVT.